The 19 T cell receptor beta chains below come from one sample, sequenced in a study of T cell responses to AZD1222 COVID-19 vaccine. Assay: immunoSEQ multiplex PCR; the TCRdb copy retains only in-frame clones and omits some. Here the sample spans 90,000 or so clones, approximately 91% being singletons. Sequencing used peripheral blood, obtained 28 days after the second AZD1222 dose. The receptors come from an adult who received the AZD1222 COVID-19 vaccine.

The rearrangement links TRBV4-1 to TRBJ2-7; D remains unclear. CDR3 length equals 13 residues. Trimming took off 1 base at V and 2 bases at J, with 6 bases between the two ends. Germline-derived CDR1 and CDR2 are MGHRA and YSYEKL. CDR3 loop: CASSQAGPYEQYF. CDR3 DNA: TGCGCCAGCAGCCAAGCAGGTCCCTACGAGCAGTACTTC.

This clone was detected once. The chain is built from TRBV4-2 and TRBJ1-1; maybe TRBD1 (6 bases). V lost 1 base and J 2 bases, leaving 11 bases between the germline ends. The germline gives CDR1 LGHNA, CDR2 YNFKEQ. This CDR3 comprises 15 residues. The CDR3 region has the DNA TGTGCCAGCAGCCAAGGAGAGGGGACAAACACTGAAGCTTTCTTT. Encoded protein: CASSQGEGTNTEAFF.

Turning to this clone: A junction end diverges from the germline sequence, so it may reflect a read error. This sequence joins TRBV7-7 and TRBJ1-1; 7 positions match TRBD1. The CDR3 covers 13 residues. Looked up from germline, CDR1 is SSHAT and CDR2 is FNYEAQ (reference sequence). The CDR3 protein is CASSTGAGTEAFF. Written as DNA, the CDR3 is TGTGCTAGCAGCACAGGGGCCGGCACTGAAGCTTTCTTT. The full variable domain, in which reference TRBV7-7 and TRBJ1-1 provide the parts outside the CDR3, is GAGVSQSPRYKVTKRGQDVTLRCDPISSHATLYWYQQALGQGPEFLTYFNYEAQPDKSGLPSDRFSAERPEGSISTLTIQRTEQRDSAMYRCASSTGAGTEAFFGQGTRLTVV.

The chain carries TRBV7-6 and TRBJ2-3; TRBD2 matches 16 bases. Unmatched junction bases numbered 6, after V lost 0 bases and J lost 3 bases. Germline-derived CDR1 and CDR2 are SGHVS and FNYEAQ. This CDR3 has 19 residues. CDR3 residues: CASSLAPGTSGGATDTQYF. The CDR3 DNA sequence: TGTGCCAGCAGCTTAGCACCCGGGACTAGCGGGGGGGCAACAGATACGCAGTATTTT.

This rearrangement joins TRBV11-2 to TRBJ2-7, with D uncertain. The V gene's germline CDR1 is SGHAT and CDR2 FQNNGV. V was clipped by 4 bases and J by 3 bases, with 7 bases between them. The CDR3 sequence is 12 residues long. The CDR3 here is CASSSGHYEQYF. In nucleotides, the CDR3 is TGTGCCAGCAGCTCAGGCCACTACGAGCAGTACTTC.

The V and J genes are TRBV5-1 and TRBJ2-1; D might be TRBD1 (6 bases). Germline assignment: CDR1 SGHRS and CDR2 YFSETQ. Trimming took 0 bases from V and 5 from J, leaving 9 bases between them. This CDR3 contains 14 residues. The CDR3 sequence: CASSLAGQNNEQFF. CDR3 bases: TGCGCCAGCAGCTTGGCCGGACAGAACAATGAGCAGTTCTTC.

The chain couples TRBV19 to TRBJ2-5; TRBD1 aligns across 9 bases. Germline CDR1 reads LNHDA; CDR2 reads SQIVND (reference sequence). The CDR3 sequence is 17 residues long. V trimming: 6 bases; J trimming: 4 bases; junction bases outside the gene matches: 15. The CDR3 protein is CASRGTGTGRFRETQYF. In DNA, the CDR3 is TGTGCCAGTAGGGGGACCGGGACAGGGCGTTTCCGAGAGACCCAGTACTTC.

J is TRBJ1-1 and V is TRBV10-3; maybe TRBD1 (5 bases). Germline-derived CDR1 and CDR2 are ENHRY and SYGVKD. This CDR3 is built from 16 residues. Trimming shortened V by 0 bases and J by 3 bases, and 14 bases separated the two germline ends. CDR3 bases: TGTGCCATCAGTGAGTCTTTAGGGGCGGCGGACACTGAAGCTTTCTTT. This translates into CAISESLGAADTEAFF.

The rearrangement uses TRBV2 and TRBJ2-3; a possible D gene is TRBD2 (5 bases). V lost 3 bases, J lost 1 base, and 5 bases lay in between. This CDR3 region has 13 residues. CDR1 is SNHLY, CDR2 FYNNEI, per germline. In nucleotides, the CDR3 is TGTGCCAGCAGTGAGGAGGGCACAGATACGCAGTATTTT. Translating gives CASSEEGTDTQYF.

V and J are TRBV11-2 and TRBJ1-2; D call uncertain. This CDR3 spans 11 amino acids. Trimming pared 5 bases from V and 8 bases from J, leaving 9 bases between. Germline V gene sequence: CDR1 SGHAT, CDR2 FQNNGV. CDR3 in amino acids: CASSPYFGYTF. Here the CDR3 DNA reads TGTGCCAGCAGCCCTTATTTCGGCTACACCTTC.

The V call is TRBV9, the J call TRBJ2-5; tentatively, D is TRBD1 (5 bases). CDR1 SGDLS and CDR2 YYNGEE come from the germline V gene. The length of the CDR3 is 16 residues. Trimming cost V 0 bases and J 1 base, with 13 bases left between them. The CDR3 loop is CASSVVRPGRQETQYF. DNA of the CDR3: TGTGCCAGCAGCGTAGTAAGACCAGGGCGCCAAGAGACCCAGTACTTC.

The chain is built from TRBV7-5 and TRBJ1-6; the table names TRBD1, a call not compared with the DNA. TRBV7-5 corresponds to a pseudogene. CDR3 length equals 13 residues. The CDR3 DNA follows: TGTGTCAGAAGCTTAGGGCCGAACGTCGCCCTCCACTTT. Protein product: CVRSLGPNVALHF.

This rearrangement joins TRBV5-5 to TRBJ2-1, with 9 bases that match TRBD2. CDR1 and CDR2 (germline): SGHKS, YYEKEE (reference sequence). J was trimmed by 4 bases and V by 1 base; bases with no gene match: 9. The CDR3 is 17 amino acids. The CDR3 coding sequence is TGTGCCAGCAGCTTGCGGCGGGGGGGCCTCTTATACAATGAGCAGTTCTTC. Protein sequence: CASSLRRGGLLYNEQFF.

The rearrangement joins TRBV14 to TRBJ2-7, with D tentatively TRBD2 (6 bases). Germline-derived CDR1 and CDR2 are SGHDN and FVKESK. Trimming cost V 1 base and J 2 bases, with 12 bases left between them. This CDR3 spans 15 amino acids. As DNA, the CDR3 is TGTGCCAGCAGCCAAGGGGGACTGAAGACCTACGAGCAGTACTTC. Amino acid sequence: CASSQGGLKTYEQYF.

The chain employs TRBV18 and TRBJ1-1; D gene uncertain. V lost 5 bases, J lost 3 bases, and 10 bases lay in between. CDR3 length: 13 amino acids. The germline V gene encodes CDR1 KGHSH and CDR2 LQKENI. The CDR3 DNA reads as TGTGCCAGCTCAATCGATAGGGACACTGAAGCTTTCTTT. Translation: CASSIDRDTEAFF.

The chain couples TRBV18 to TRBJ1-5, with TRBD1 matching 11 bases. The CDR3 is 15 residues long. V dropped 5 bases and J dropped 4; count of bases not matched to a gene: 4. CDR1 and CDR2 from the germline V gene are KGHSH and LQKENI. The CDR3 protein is CASSKGQGDNQPQHF. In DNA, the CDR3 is TGTGCCAGCTCAAAGGGACAGGGGGATAATCAGCCCCAGCATTTT.

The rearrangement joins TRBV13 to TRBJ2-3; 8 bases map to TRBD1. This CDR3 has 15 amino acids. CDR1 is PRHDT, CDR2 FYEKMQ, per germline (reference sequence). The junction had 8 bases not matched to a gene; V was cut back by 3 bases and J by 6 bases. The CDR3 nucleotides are TGTGCCAGCAGCTTGCGGGACAGGTGGGAGGATACGCAGTATTTT. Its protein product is CASSLRDRWEDTQYF.

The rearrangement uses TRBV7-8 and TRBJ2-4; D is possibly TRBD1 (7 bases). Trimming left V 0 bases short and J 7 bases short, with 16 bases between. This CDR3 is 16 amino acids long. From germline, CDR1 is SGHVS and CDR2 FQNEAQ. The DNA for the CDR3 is TGTGCCAGCAGCTTAGCGGGGCAGGGGGGAAGGAACATTCAGTACTTC. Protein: CASSLAGQGGRNIQYF.

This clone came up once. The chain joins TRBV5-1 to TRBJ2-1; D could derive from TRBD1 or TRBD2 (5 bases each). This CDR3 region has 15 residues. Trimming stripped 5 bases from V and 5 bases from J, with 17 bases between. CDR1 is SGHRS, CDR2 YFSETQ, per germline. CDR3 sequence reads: CASSYGDARNNEQFF. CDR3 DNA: TGCGCCAGCAGTTACGGGGACGCACGCAACAATGAGCAGTTCTTC. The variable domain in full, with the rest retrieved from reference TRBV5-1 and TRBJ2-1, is KAGVTQTPRYLIKTRGQQVTLSCSPISGHRSVSWYQQTPGQGLQFLFEYFSETQRNKGNFPGRFSGRQFSNSRSEMNVSTLELGDSALYLCASSYGDARNNEQFFGPGTRLTVL.